This T cell receptor beta chain was sequenced during a study of T-cell reconstitution after alpha-beta-depleted transplantation in children. The germline gives CDR1 MNHEY, CDR2 SVGAGI. The CDR3 covers 16 residues. The V gene lost 4 bases and the J gene lost 5 bases, with 19 bases spanning the gap. TCRbeta library construction was performed incorporating unique molecular identifiers. Using its own MiXCR run on the PCR reads, TCRdb lists one record per CDR3 protein. The table records some 590,000 distinct CDR3 sequences, more than 9% of them present only once. This clonotype was seen repeatedly, ten times or more.

The chain couples TRBV6-5 to TRBJ2-3; D is possibly TRBD1 (5 bases). The sequence was collected from a human donor who donated a stem cell graft to a child with acute myeloid leukemia. The sample in question was PBMCs from the stem cell graft donor, obtained from the stem cell graft. CDR3 DNA sequence: TGTGCCAGCAGTTCAAAACCGGATACAGGTGGAGATACGCAGTATTTT. Translated: CASSSKPDTGGDTQYF.